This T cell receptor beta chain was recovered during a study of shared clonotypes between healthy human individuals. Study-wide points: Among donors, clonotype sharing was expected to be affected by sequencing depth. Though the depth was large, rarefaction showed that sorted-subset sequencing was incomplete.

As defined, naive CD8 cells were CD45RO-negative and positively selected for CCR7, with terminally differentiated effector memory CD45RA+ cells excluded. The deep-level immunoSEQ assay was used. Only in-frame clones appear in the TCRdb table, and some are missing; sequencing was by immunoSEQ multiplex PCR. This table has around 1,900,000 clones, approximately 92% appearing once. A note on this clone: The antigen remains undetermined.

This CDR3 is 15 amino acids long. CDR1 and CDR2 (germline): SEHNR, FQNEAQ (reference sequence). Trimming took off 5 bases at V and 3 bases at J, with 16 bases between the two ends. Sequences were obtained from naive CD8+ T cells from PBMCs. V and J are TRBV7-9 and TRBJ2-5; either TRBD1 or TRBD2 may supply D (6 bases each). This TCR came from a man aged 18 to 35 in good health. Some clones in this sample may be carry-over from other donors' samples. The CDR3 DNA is TGTGCCAGCAGCCAAACAGGGCCGGGGGAAGAGACCCAGTACTTC. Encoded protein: CASSQTGPGEETQYF.